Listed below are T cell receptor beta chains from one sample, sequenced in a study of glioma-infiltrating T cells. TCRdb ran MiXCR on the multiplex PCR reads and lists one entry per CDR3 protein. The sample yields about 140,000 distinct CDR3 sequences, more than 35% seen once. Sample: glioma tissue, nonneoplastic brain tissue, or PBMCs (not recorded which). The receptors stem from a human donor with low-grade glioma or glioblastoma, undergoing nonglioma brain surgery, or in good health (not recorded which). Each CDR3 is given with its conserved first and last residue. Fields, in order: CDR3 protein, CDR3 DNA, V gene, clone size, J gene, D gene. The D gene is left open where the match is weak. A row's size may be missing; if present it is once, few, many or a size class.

CDR3 protein: CASSEDGGSYNEQFF
CDR3 DNA: TGTGCCAGCAGTGAGGACGGTGGTTCCTACAATGAGCAGTTCTTC
V gene: TRBV6-4
clone size: few
J gene: TRBJ2-1
D gene: -

CDR3 protein: CASSLGTGTYEQYF
CDR3 DNA: TGCGCCAGCAGCTTGGGGACAGGTACCTACGAGCAGTACTTC
V gene: TRBV5-1
clone size: -
J gene: TRBJ2-7
D gene: TRBD1

CDR3 protein: CASSQPGPIRGNTIYF
CDR3 DNA: TGTGCCAGCAGCCAACCCGGACCGATCCGCGGAAACACCATATATTTT
V gene: TRBV4-2
clone size: -
J gene: TRBJ1-3
D gene: -

CDR3 protein: CATSDLPTGSGTDTQYF
CDR3 DNA: TGTGCCACCAGTGATTTGCCGACAGGCTCTGGCACAGATACGCAGTATTTT
V gene: TRBV24-1
clone size: once
J gene: TRBJ2-3
D gene: -

CDR3 protein: CASSLGGQGADLYNEQFF
CDR3 DNA: TGTGCCAGCAGCTTAGGAGGACAGGGGGCGGACTTGTACAATGAGCAGTTCTTC
V gene: TRBV7-6
clone size: -
J gene: TRBJ2-1
D gene: TRBD1

CDR3 protein: CASSISGQGPTDTQYF
CDR3 DNA: TGTGCCAGCAGTATATCGGGACAGGGCCCCACAGATACGCAGTATTTT
V gene: TRBV28
clone size: few
J gene: TRBJ2-3
D gene: TRBD1

CDR3 protein: CASSFTVSPPRETQYF
CDR3 DNA: TGTGCCAGCAGTTTCACAGTGAGCCCCCCTCGGGAGACCCAGTACTTC
V gene: TRBV6-2/TRBV6-3
clone size: -
J gene: TRBJ2-5
D gene: -

CDR3 protein: CASSPGLPGVNQPQHF
CDR3 DNA: TGTGCCAGCAGCCCGGGGCTTCCAGGGGTCAATCAGCCCCAGCATTTT
V gene: TRBV7-2
clone size: few
J gene: TRBJ1-5
D gene: -

CDR3 protein: CASSSTGLKGGNEQYF
CDR3 DNA: TGTGCCAGCAGTTCGACCGGTTTAAAAGGGGGGAACGAGCAGTACTTC
V gene: TRBV6-5
clone size: few
J gene: TRBJ2-7
D gene: -

CDR3 protein: CASSYSWDKSSYEQYF
CDR3 DNA: TGTGCCAGCAGTTACTCATGGGACAAGAGCTCCTACGAGCAGTACTTC
V gene: TRBV6-2/TRBV6-3
clone size: -
J gene: TRBJ2-7
D gene: -

CDR3 protein: CASSPTGVANYGYTF
CDR3 DNA: TGCGCCAGCAGTCCGACAGGGGTAGCTAACTATGGCTACACCTTC
V gene: TRBV10-2
clone size: -
J gene: TRBJ1-2
D gene: TRBD1

CDR3 protein: CASSVQDGGYIF
CDR3 DNA: TGTGCCAGCAGTGTTCAAGACGGTGGCTACATCTTC
V gene: TRBV2
clone size: -
J gene: TRBJ1-2
D gene: -

CDR3 protein: CASSYRARNQPQHF
CDR3 DNA: TGTGCCAGCAGTTACAGGGCTCGCAATCAGCCCCAGCATTTT
V gene: TRBV6-5
clone size: -
J gene: TRBJ1-5
D gene: -

CDR3 protein: CATQDRQATYNEQFF
CDR3 DNA: TGTGCCACCCAAGACAGACAGGCGACCTACAATGAGCAGTTCTTC
V gene: TRBV18
clone size: -
J gene: TRBJ2-1
D gene: -

CDR3 protein: CASSLGRPGQGWNEQFF
CDR3 DNA: TGTGCCAGCAGCTTAGGGCGACCGGGACAGGGGTGGAATGAGCAGTTCTTC
V gene: TRBV7-2
clone size: -
J gene: TRBJ2-1
D gene: TRBD1

CDR3 protein: CSARDMDGVRHTEAFF
CDR3 DNA: TGCAGTGCTAGAGATATGGATGGGGTAAGGCACACTGAAGCTTTCTTT
V gene: TRBV20-1
clone size: many
J gene: TRBJ1-1
D gene: -

CDR3 protein: CASDRGRITDTQYF
CDR3 DNA: TGTGCCAGCGACAGGGGGCGAATCACAGATACGCAGTATTTT
V gene: TRBV28
clone size: few
J gene: TRBJ2-3
D gene: TRBD1

CDR3 protein: CASSYTVAGGSRDEQFF
CDR3 DNA: TGTGCCAGCAGTTACACCGTAGCGGGCGGCTCGAGGGATGAGCAGTTCTTC
V gene: TRBV6-2/TRBV6-3
clone size: -
J gene: TRBJ2-1
D gene: TRBD2

CDR3 protein: CASSEESGAGGQPQHF
CDR3 DNA: TGTGCCAGCAGTGAAGAATCGGGGGCTGGGGGTCAGCCCCAGCATTTT
V gene: TRBV6-1
clone size: -
J gene: TRBJ1-5
D gene: -

CDR3 protein: CSVAKQGFTMNTEAFF
CDR3 DNA: TGCAGCGTTGCTAAACAGGGATTTACCATGAACACTGAAGCTTTCTTT
V gene: TRBV29-1
clone size: -
J gene: TRBJ1-1
D gene: -